Listed here is a single T cell receptor beta chain. Antigen unknown. This specimen belongs to a study of cytomegalovirus exposure and HLA in healthy donors. 13 Jbeta primers and 60 Vbeta primers were used for the PCR. The protocol was immunoSEQ multiplex PCR, while the TCRdb copy is restricted to in-frame clones and leaves out a portion. Of 75,000 to 100,000 clones in the sample, around four fifths are singletons; the top ten hold approximately 7.9%. Study conclusions and caveats: In a later analysis, at a false discovery rate of 0.05, 15,000 to 20,000 TCR beta sequences matched HLA alleles. The authors assumed roughly uniform sequencing depth across donors for presence/absence analyses. Follow-up analysis seemed to connect common viral pathogens with several of the most significant clusters identified.

The sample was PBMCs. The sequence was obtained from a man younger than 45 in good health and CMV-seronegative.

The CDR3 here is CASSMRQGNQPQHF. CDR3 DNA: TGTGCCAGCAGTATGCGACAGGGCAATCAGCCCCAGCATTTT. The J gene is TRBJ1-5, the V gene TRBV2, with D possibly TRBD1 on 6 matching bases. V shed 5 bases and J shed 2 bases, with 10 bases lying between them. Germline CDR1 is SNHLY and CDR2 is FYNNEI. This CDR3 comprises 14 residues.